These 31 T cell receptor beta chains originate from one sample sequenced in a study of blood T cells in healthy people across ages. Using a J-beta primer mix together with a sample-barcoded 5' primer, a second PCR was run for roughly 6 to 12 cycles. TCRdb ran MiXCR on the 5' RACE reads and lists one entry per CDR3 protein. The sample lists 1,800,000 or so distinct CDR3 sequences, about two fifths seen once, with about 21% in the top ten. Sequencing was performed on blood. These TCRs come from a human donor in good health.

This rearrangement joins TRBV10-3 to TRBJ1-1, with D uncertain. The germline V and J ends were trimmed by 3 bases and 8 bases, with 7 bases remaining between them. The germline V gene encodes CDR1 ENHRY and CDR2 SYGVKD. The CDR3 extends over 11 amino acids. CDR3: CAISDGREAFF. The CDR3, as DNA: TGTGCCATCAGTGACGGGAGGGAAGCTTTCTTT.

The chain uses TRBV20-1 and TRBJ1-6; D is unclear. CDR3 size: 15 residues. The V gene lost 3 bases and the J gene lost 0 bases, with 9 bases spanning the gap. Germline CDR1 is DFQATT and CDR2 is SNEGSKA (reference sequence). CDR3 DNA: TGCAGTGCTAGGGGCCTGAGCTCCTATAATTCACCCCTCCACTTT. Translated: CSARGLSSYNSPLHF.

The chain couples TRBV7-2 to TRBJ1-5; D call uncertain. Trimming shortened V by 5 bases and J by 5 bases, and 13 bases separated the two germline ends. Germline assignment: CDR1 SGHTA and CDR2 FQGNSA. This CDR3 is 14 amino acids long. The CDR3 loop is CASSQEGGDQPQHF. CDR3 DNA: TGTGCCAGCAGCCAAGAGGGCGGGGATCAGCCCCAGCATTTT. The whole variable domain, remainder taken from reference TRBV7-2 and TRBJ1-5, is GAGVSQSPSNKVTEKGKDVELRCDPISGHTALYWYRQSLGQGLEFLIYFQGNSAPDKSGLPSDRFSAERTGGSVSTLTIQRTQQEDSAVYLCASSQEGGDQPQHFGDGTRLSIL.

The chain has TRBV9 and TRBJ2-3, with unresolved D. CDR3 length: 14 amino acids. V lost 4 bases, J lost 0 bases, and 9 bases lay in between. CDR1 SGDLS and CDR2 YYNGEE come from the germline V gene. This CDR3 reads CASSRFGSTDTQYF. CDR3 DNA: TGTGCCAGCAGCCGATTCGGGAGCACAGATACGCAGTATTTT.

Of note for this clonotype: This may arise from a read error, as a much more abundant clone is one base away. CDR3 DNA: TGTGCCAGCAGCCGGACTAGCGGGGGGTACTACGAGCAGTACTTC. This sequence encodes CASSRTSGGYYEQYF. V usage is TRBV27 and J usage is TRBJ2-7; 14 nucleotides agree with TRBD2. The CDR3 has 15 residues. CDR1 MNHEY and CDR2 SMNVEV come from the germline V gene (reference sequence). J gave up 3 bases and V 6 bases, and 4 bases lay outside the gene matches.

This clonotype was seen once. The rearrangement joins TRBV29-1 to TRBJ2-1, with D hard to call. The better agreement between TRBJ2-7 and the DNA end casts doubt on the J call. The CDR3 consists of 14 residues. Germline-derived CDR1 and CDR2 are SQVTM and ANQGSEA. Written as DNA, the CDR3 is TGCAGCGTTGAATTGCGCCAGCTCTACAATGAGCAGTACTTC. It codes for CSVELRQLYNEQYF.

The chain combines TRBV6-6 with TRBJ1-4; D is undetermined. Between the trimmed V and J ends, which lost 4 bases and 0 bases, there was a span of 9 bases. From germline, CDR1 is MNHNY and CDR2 SVGAGI (reference sequence). This CDR3 is 15 amino acids long. The CDR3 bases are TGTGCCAGCAGTTCCGGTTTTGCAACTAATGAAAAACTGTTTTTT. Encoded protein: CASSSGFATNEKLFF.

The chain combines TRBV7-2 with TRBJ2-3; 13 bases align to TRBD2. Trimming removed 3 bases from V and 2 bases from J; junction bases left unmatched: 8. The CDR3 sequence is 18 residues long. Per the germline V gene, CDR1 is SGHTA and CDR2 is FQGNSA. The CDR3 bases are TGTGCCAGCAGCTTTACGATCGGACTAGCGGGGGCCACAGATACGCAGTATTTT. Amino acid sequence: CASSFTIGLAGATDTQYF.

The chain couples TRBV7-6 to TRBJ2-4, with 7 bases fitting TRBD2. Germline lookup yields CDR1 SGHVS and CDR2 FNYEAQ. With 5 bases clipped from V and 3 bases from J, the junction kept 10 bases outside the gene matches. The CDR3 spans 16 residues. For the CDR3, the DNA is TGTGCCAGCAGCCCCCGTGGGGGAGGGGACAAAAACATTCAGTACTTC. As protein: CASSPRGGGDKNIQYF.

The V call is TRBV7-2, the J call TRBJ2-2; D unresolved. Germline CDR1 SGHTA, CDR2 FQGNSA. V gave up 8 bases and J gave up 4 bases, with 17 bases separating them. The CDR3 sequence is 15 residues long. The CDR3 spells CASAFQAIGTGELFF. The CDR3 coding sequence is TGTGCCAGCGCCTTTCAGGCCATCGGCACCGGGGAGCTGTTTTTT.

The J gene is TRBJ1-2, the V gene TRBV9, with unresolved D. The ends were cut back, 0 bases at V and 8 bases at J, with 20 bases in the middle. CDR1 and CDR2 from the germline V gene are SGDLS and YYNGEE. This CDR3 contains 16 residues. This CDR3 is CASSVGAGQFPSGYTF. CDR3 sequence (DNA): TGTGCCAGCAGCGTAGGAGCCGGGCAATTCCCATCCGGCTACACCTTC.

In this sample, this clonotype turned up a few times. The chain links TRBV13 to TRBJ2-7; 10 nucleotides align to TRBD1. Per the germline V gene, CDR1 is PRHDT and CDR2 is FYEKMQ (reference sequence). The CDR3 runs 15 residues. V dropped 5 bases and J dropped 5; count of bases not matched to a gene: 9. CDR3 protein: CASSPPGQGSNEQYF. In nucleotides, the CDR3 is TGTGCCAGCAGCCCACCGGGACAGGGGAGTAACGAGCAGTACTTC.

V usage is TRBV20-1 and J usage is TRBJ1-1, with D possibly being TRBD1 (6 bases). CDR1 and CDR2 from the germline V gene are DFQATT and SNEGSKA (reference sequence). With 2 bases removed from V and 2 bases from J, the gap between germline ends came to 12 bases. The CDR3 is made up of 14 amino acids. CDR3 protein: CSARSQGRNTEAFF. The DNA of the CDR3 is TGCAGTGCTAGATCCCAGGGGAGAAACACTGAAGCTTTCTTT.

V gene TRBV29-1 combines with J gene TRBJ1-2; no clear D. The CDR3 loop spans 11 amino acids. Germline V lookup: CDR1 SQVTM, CDR2 ANQGSEA. Trimming cost V 3 bases and J 8 bases, with 10 bases left between them. This CDR3 is CSVEAGEGYTF. CDR3 sequence (DNA): TGCAGCGTTGAGGCAGGCGAGGGCTACACCTTC.

Note on this clonotype: The junction differs from germline at one of its ends, possibly a read error. V and J are TRBV18 and TRBJ2-5; no firm D call. CDR3 size: 11 residues. Per the germline V gene, CDR1 is KGHSH and CDR2 is LQKENI. CDR3 amino acids: CAGSPGETQYF. As DNA, the CDR3 is TGTGCCGGCTCACCCGGAGAGACCCAGTACTTC.

The genes are TRBV5-1 and TRBJ2-5; 9 bases fit TRBD1. The CDR3 runs to 14 residues. V dropped 4 bases and J dropped 5; count of bases not matched to a gene: 6. Per the germline V gene, CDR1 is SGHRS and CDR2 is YFSETQ. Here the CDR3 reads CASSPGTGWETQYF. CDR3 nucleotide sequence: TGCGCCAGCAGCCCCGGGACAGGGTGGGAGACCCAGTACTTC.

The chain has TRBV20-1 and TRBJ1-5; D possibly corresponds to TRBD1 (6 bases). Germline values: CDR1 DFQATT, CDR2 SNEGSKA (reference sequence). The CDR3 is 14 amino acids. Trimming removed 5 bases at V and 4 bases at J, with 15 bases between. The CDR3 sequence: CSALLQGGNQPQHF. In DNA form, the CDR3 reads TGCAGTGCTCTTTTACAGGGAGGGAATCAGCCCCAGCATTTT.

The chain combines TRBV20-1 with TRBJ2-1; D is possibly TRBD2 (6 bases). The CDR3 loop spans 16 amino acids. Germline V gene lookup returns CDR1 DFQATT and CDR2 SNEGSKA (reference sequence). V was clipped by 0 bases and J by 7 bases, with 19 bases between them. The CDR3 sequence is CSARDPLAPQGNEQFF. In DNA form, the CDR3 reads TGCAGTGCTAGAGATCCCCTAGCGCCCCAAGGGAATGAGCAGTTCTTC.

Comments on this clonotype: At one end the junction does not follow the germline gene, possibly because of a read error. V gene TRBV5-5 combines with J gene TRBJ2-1, with unresolved D. In germline, CDR1 is SGHKS, CDR2 YYEKEE (reference sequence). CDR3 length: 15 residues. The chain's CDR3 is CACSLYGFSYNEQFF. The CDR3 region has the DNA TGTGCCTGCAGCTTGTACGGCTTCTCCTACAATGAGCAGTTCTTC.

The V call is TRBV4-1, the J call TRBJ2-2, with 12 bases identical to TRBD1. There are 16 residues in the CDR3. CDR1 and CDR2 from the germline V gene are MGHRA and YSYEKL. V shed 1 base and J 7 bases; nucleotides not matched to a gene: 4. The CDR3 region has the DNA TGCGCCAGCAGCCAAGGGGACAGGGGGCTTGTCGGGGAGCTGTTTTTT. This sequence encodes CASSQGDRGLVGELFF.

V gene TRBV27 combines with J gene TRBJ1-5, with 7 bases lining up with TRBD1. Losses at the gene ends were 6 bases for V and 0 bases for J; bases not matched to a gene: 8. Germline CDR1 MNHEY, CDR2 SMNVEV (reference sequence). The CDR3 is made up of 16 amino acids. In DNA, the CDR3 is TGTGCCAGCAGACGGACAGGAGACTCTAGCAATCAGCCCCAGCATTTT. The encoded protein is CASRRTGDSSNQPQHF.

This clonotype was found a few times. The chain employs TRBV6-6 and TRBJ1-2; D ambiguous. V was shortened by 0 bases and J by 5 bases, with 13 bases between the two germline ends. Germline V gene lookup returns CDR1 MNHNY and CDR2 SVGAGI (reference sequence). The CDR3 has 15 residues. The CDR3 DNA is TGTGCCAGCAGTTACTCGGTGGGCGGAGAGTATGGCTACACCTTC. Residues: CASSYSVGGEYGYTF.

In its sample, this clonotype was seen a few times. The chain carries TRBV10-3 and TRBJ2-7; D perhaps matches TRBD1 (6 bases). CDR3 length: 17 residues. Between the trimmed V and J ends, which lost 4 bases and 2 bases, there was a span of 21 bases. Germline CDR1 ENHRY, CDR2 SYGVKD. The CDR3 loop is CAISVNPLRTATYEQYF. The CDR3 DNA is TGTGCCATCAGTGTAAACCCCCTAAGGACAGCCACCTACGAGCAGTACTTC.

The rearrangement joins TRBV5-1 to TRBJ1-4, with unresolved D. The CDR3 is 15 amino acids. Germline V gives CDR1 SGHRS, CDR2 YFSETQ. V shed 3 bases and J shed 0 bases, with 9 bases lying between them. CDR3 sequence: CASSSAGATNEKLFF. The CDR3 nucleotides are TGCGCCAGCAGCTCGGCAGGAGCAACTAATGAAAAACTGTTTTTT.

The gene calls are TRBV5-1 and TRBJ1-2; TRBD1 aligns across 7 bases. CDR3 length: 15 residues. Germline V gives CDR1 SGHRS, CDR2 YFSETQ. V gave up 3 bases and J gave up 0 bases; unmatched junction bases: 5. The CDR3 nucleotides read TGCGCCAGCAGCTCCCAGACAGGGTCTAACTATGGCTACACCTTC. Encoded protein: CASSSQTGSNYGYTF.

The chain recombines TRBV5-1 with TRBJ1-2; possible D gene TRBD1, 6 bases. Trimming cost V 4 bases and J 6 bases, with 19 bases left between them. CDR1 is SGHRS and CDR2 is YFSETQ in the germline V gene. This CDR3 is built from 15 residues. The CDR3 is CASSEGGRMVDGYTF. CDR3 nucleotides: TGCGCCAGCAGCGAGGGGGGCCGAATGGTCGATGGCTACACCTTC.

The J gene is TRBJ2-6, the V gene TRBV3-1; 11 bases align to TRBD1. CDR3 length: 18 amino acids. Germline assignment: CDR1 LGHDT and CDR2 YNNKEL (reference sequence). With V trimmed by 4 bases and J by 1 base, 6 bases remained unmatched. CDR3 residues: CASSLGTGGGSGANVLTF. The CDR3, as DNA: TGTGCCAGCAGCCTCGGGACAGGGGGGGGATCTGGGGCCAACGTCCTGACTTTC.

This chain links TRBV20-1 with TRBJ2-7; perhaps TRBD2 as D (6 bases). The CDR3 contains 12 residues. With 6 bases removed from V and 2 bases from J, the gap between germline ends came to 11 bases. Per germline, CDR1 DFQATT and CDR2 SNEGSKA (reference sequence). The CDR3 loop is CSATGGAYEQYF. The CDR3 region has the DNA TGCAGTGCGACCGGCGGGGCCTACGAGCAGTACTTC.

This clonotype was found a few times. V usage is TRBV28 and J usage is TRBJ1-4; the match to TRBD1 covers 9 bases. V gave up 5 bases and J gave up 6 bases; unmatched junction bases: 7. This CDR3 contains 15 residues. Per germline, CDR1 MDHEN and CDR2 SYDVKM. CDR3 in amino acids: CASSPPGQGHEKLFF. CDR3 nucleotides: TGTGCCAGCAGTCCGCCGGGACAGGGACATGAAAAACTGTTTTTT.

This clonotype was counted between two and nine times. For the CDR3, the DNA is TGTGCCAGCAGCTCCACAGGGGCCTACACAGATACGCAGTATTTT. It is translated as CASSSTGAYTDTQYF. V usage is TRBV7-3 and J usage is TRBJ2-3, with 7 bases that match TRBD1. CDR3 length: 15 residues. Germline V CDR1 and CDR2: SGHTA, FQGTGA. V shed 4 bases, J shed 2 bases, and the junction held 6 bases outside the gene matches. Full variable domain (remainder filled in from reference TRBV7-3 and TRBJ2-3): GAGVSQTPSNKVTEKGKYVELRCDPISGHTALYWYRQSLGQGPEFLIYFQGTGAADDSGLPNDRFFAVRPEGSVSTLKIQRTERGDSAVYLCASSSTGAYTDTQYFGPGTRLTVL.

This clonotype has ten or more counts. This chain uses TRBV18 with TRBJ2-5; 8 bases are shared with TRBD1. V lost 8 bases, J lost 4 bases, and 12 bases stayed unmatched. This CDR3 has 15 amino acids. Germline CDR1 and CDR2: KGHSH and LQKENI. DNA of the CDR3: TGTGCCAGCAGCCCGGGGACAGGTTTAGGAGAGACCCAGTACTTC. Translated, it gives CASSPGTGLGETQYF.